This T cell receptor (beta chain) was sequenced in a study of cytomegalovirus exposure and HLA in healthy donors. CDR1 is MRHNA, CDR2 SNTAGT, per germline. CDR3 length: 14 amino acids. Trimming took off 2 bases at V and 6 bases at J, with 10 bases between the two ends. The study, taken as a whole, reports: Most of the CMV-associated TCR beta chains (in a later analysis) appeared to be HLA-restricted. Follow-up analysis found HLA locus-dependent TCR association rates, highest for DRB1 and lowest for HLA-C.

This clone has only one observation. Its target is unknown. Everyone who donated was a healthy bone marrow donor. The PCR contained 60 Vbeta and 13 Jbeta primers. Generated by immunoSEQ multiplex PCR, the TCRdb table keeps only in-frame clones and is missing some. The table lists 120,000 to 150,000 clones, about 80% of them singletons. V and J are TRBV6-4 and TRBJ2-2, with D unresolved. The clonotype was recovered from a man aged 25 to 40 in good health and CMV-seronegative. The sequencing sample was made of PBMCs. CDR3 sequence: CASSDEARAGELFF. CDR3 sequence (DNA): TGTGCCAGCAGTGACGAGGCCCGTGCCGGGGAGCTGTTTTTT.